Shown below are 30 T cell receptor beta chains from a single sample sequenced in a study of graft-versus-host responses after intestinal transplantation (dated by TCRdb to the early 2020s). No antigens are known for them. The label giving this sample's time point can be read as: cells obtained before transplantation from donor or recipient. Library preparation employed the immunoSEQ multiplex PCR assay. What TCRdb holds here is the immuneACCESS table cut down to in-frame rearrangements. Part of the clones is not present; checked against another copy, under half of the missing clones reflect an unresolved V gene, and the others are unexplained. For this sample the table gives 95,000 to 150,000 clones, of which 90% to 95% were detected only once. About 3.3% of the sample is held by the ten biggest clonotypes. Source: unstimulated CD8+ T cells sorted from spleen or lymph node cells, taken before intestinal transplant. Receptor source: a human donor who received an intestinal transplant.

The rearrangement joins TRBV4-3 to TRBJ1-1; the D is unclear. CDR3 length equals 15 residues. V was trimmed by 4 bases and J by 1 base, leaving 13 bases between them. Germline assignment: CDR1 LGHNA and CDR2 YSLEER. The CDR3 sequence: CASSPSLGENTEAFF. CDR3 sequence (DNA): TGCGCCAGCAGCCCCTCTTTGGGAGAGAACACTGAAGCTTTCTTT.

The chain has TRBV28 and TRBJ1-2; 7 bases match TRBD1. This CDR3 region has 15 residues. Germline loops: CDR1 MDHEN, CDR2 SYDVKM. Trimming cost V 5 bases and J 4 bases; bases outside gene matches: 10. The CDR3 DNA follows: TGTGCCAGCAGTATGACAGGGAGCGTGGCCTATGGCTACACCTTC. Its protein is CASSMTGSVAYGYTF.

This clone occurred a few times. Within the sample, other DNA sequences also encode this same CDR3. The rearrangement joins TRBV9 to TRBJ2-1, with D unresolved. Trimming cost V 4 bases and J 5 bases, with 7 bases left between them. Germline loops: CDR1 SGDLS, CDR2 YYNGEE. The CDR3 loop spans 12 amino acids. The CDR3 DNA reads TGTGCCAGCAGCCTACAAGACAATGAGCAGTTCTTC. This translates into CASSLQDNEQFF.

This clone was detected once. V gene TRBV5-8 combines with J gene TRBJ1-1; D remains ambiguous. The CDR3 runs 13 residues. Trimming removed 4 bases at V and 0 bases at J, with 7 bases between. CDR1 and CDR2 (germline): SGHTS, YDEGEE. In DNA form, the CDR3 reads TGTGCCAGCAGCCTGGACCTGAACACTGAAGCTTTCTTT. Translation: CASSLDLNTEAFF.

V gene TRBV28 combines with J gene TRBJ2-3; maybe TRBD1 (5 bases). The CDR3 spans 12 residues. Trimming pared 7 bases from V and 4 bases from J, leaving 9 bases between. The germline V gene encodes CDR1 MDHEN and CDR2 SYDVKM. The CDR3 region has the DNA TGTGCCAGCACCCAGGGCGCAGATACGCAGTATTTT. Its protein is CASTQGADTQYF.

The rearrangement joins TRBV30 to TRBJ2-5, with TRBD1 identical over 7 bases. The DNA matches TRBJ2-7 better at its end, which makes the J call doubtful. CDR1 GTSNPN and CDR2 SVGIG come from the germline V gene (reference sequence). This CDR3 is 13 amino acids long. The CDR3 region has the DNA TGTGCACGAGGGACAGACAACTTCTACGAGCAGTACTTC. Translating it yields CARGTDNFYEQYF.

V is TRBV5-6 and J is TRBJ2-1; 11 bases are shared with TRBD2. The V segment lost 5 bases and the J segment 8 bases; nucleotides outside the gene matches: 6. In germline, CDR1 is SGHDT, CDR2 YYEEEE. The CDR3 loop spans 14 amino acids. CDR3 sequence (DNA): TGTGCCAGCAGGACACTAGCGGGAGTCGATGAGCAGTTCTTC. Translation: CASRTLAGVDEQFF.

This sequence joins TRBV27 and TRBJ2-1; D gene uncertain. From germline, CDR1 is MNHEY and CDR2 SMNVEV (reference sequence). This CDR3 has 14 amino acids. The V end was cut by 2 bases, the J end by 2 bases, with 7 bases between. In nucleotides, the CDR3 is TGTGCCAGCAGTTTAAACCTAGCCTACAATGAGCAGTTCTTC. Residues: CASSLNLAYNEQFF.

This chain joins TRBV9 and TRBJ2-1; 8 bases line up with TRBD2. After removal of 0 bases from V and 9 bases from J, the junction contained 8 bases not matched to a gene. CDR1 and CDR2 from the germline V gene are SGDLS and YYNGEE. The CDR3 extends over 15 amino acids. CDR3 DNA: TGTGCCAGCAGCGTAGGGGGGACTAGTTATCGTGAGCAGTTCTTC. Protein product: CASSVGGTSYREQFF.

This rearrangement joins TRBV27 to TRBJ1-3; 9 nucleotides match TRBD1. Unmatched junction bases numbered 3, after V lost 6 bases and J lost 0 bases. The CDR3 length is 15 residues. CDR1 is MNHEY, CDR2 SMNVEV, per germline (reference sequence). The CDR3 spells CASSETGGSGNTIYF. The CDR3 DNA reads TGTGCCAGCAGCGAGACAGGGGGCTCTGGAAACACCATATATTTT.

The rearrangement links TRBV9 to TRBJ1-5, with D unresolved. The CDR3 totals 14 residues. V dropped 0 bases and J dropped 0 bases, with 4 bases sitting between them. Germline CDR1 reads SGDLS; CDR2 reads YYNGEE. CDR3 amino acids: CASSVEASNQPQHF. DNA of the CDR3: TGTGCCAGCAGCGTAGAGGCTAGCAATCAGCCCCAGCATTTT. The complete variable domain, with remaining parts taken from reference TRBV9 and TRBJ1-5, reads DSGVTQTPKHLITATGQRVTLRCSPRSGDLSVYWYQQSLDQGLQFLIQYYNGEERAKGNILERFSAQQFPDLHSELNLSSLELGDSALYFCASSVEASNQPQHFGDGTRLSIL.

This sequence joins TRBV19 and TRBJ1-5; TRBD1 aligns across 7 bases. The germline gives CDR1 LNHDA, CDR2 SQIVND (reference sequence). The CDR3 length is 15 residues. The J segment lost 2 bases and the V segment lost 9 bases, leaving 10 bases of the junction unmatched. Here the CDR3 DNA reads TGTGCCAGCCTGTCCGACAGGGAGGGCAATCAGCCCCAGCATTTT. It encodes CASLSDREGNQPQHF.

The chain uses TRBV5-1 and TRBJ2-7; tentatively, D is TRBD1 (6 bases). Germline values: CDR1 SGHRS, CDR2 YFSETQ. Trimming left V 2 bases short and J 2 bases short, with 11 bases between. The CDR3 consists of 14 residues. CDR3 in DNA: TGCGCCAGCAGCTTCTCCGGGACAACCTACGAGCAGTACTTC. It translates to CASSFSGTTYEQYF. The full variable domain, with the rest looked up from reference TRBV5-1 and TRBJ2-7, is KAGVTQTPRYLIKTRGQQVTLSCSPISGHRSVSWYQQTPGQGLQFLFEYFSETQRNKGNFPGRFSGRQFSNSRSEMNVSTLELGDSALYLCASSFSGTTYEQYFGPGTRLTVT.

The chain is built from TRBV5-1 and TRBJ2-2; the match to TRBD2 covers 7 bases. Looked up from germline, CDR1 is SGHRS and CDR2 is YFSETQ. The CDR3 is made up of 14 amino acids. Trimming removed 3 bases from V and 3 bases from J; junction bases left unmatched: 2. CDR3 coding DNA: TGCGCCAGCAGCTGGGACTATTACACCGGGGAGCTGTTTTTT. It is translated as CASSWDYYTGELFF.

The chain has TRBV11-3 and TRBJ2-1; no clear D gene. Per the germline V gene, CDR1 is SGHNT and CDR2 is YENEEA. The CDR3 is 12 residues long. The germline V and J ends were trimmed by 6 bases and 6 bases, with 9 bases remaining between them. CDR3 sequence: CASSSITNEQFF. CDR3 DNA sequence: TGTGCCAGCAGTTCGATAACCAATGAGCAGTTCTTC.

The chain uses TRBV27 and TRBJ1-4, with no clear D. Trimming stripped 5 bases from V and 7 bases from J, with 20 bases between. The CDR3 sequence is 16 residues long. Germline CDR1 and CDR2: MNHEY and SMNVEV (reference sequence). The CDR3 nucleotides are TGTGCCAGCAGTCCCCGTCGACACGAGCTGGGTGAAAAACTGTTTTTT. Its translation: CASSPRRHELGEKLFF.

This chain uses TRBV11-2 with TRBJ2-6, with a weak D call TRBD1 (5 bases). The germline V gene encodes CDR1 SGHAT and CDR2 FQNNGV. Trimming shortened V by 4 bases and J by 0 bases, and 10 bases separated the two germline ends. The CDR3 length is 16 residues. The CDR3 loop reads CASSYQGHSGANVLTF. CDR3 DNA: TGTGCCAGCAGCTACCAGGGCCACTCTGGGGCCAACGTCCTGACTTTC.

The J gene is TRBJ2-7, the V gene TRBV29-1, with D perhaps TRBD1 or TRBD2 (5 bases each). The CDR3 sequence is 13 residues long. V gave up 4 bases and J gave up 2 bases, with 12 bases separating them. CDR1 is SQVTM, CDR2 ANQGSEA, per germline. CDR3 protein: CSVVQGTTYEQYF. The CDR3 coding sequence is TGCAGCGTTGTCCAAGGGACCACCTACGAGCAGTACTTC.

The chain carries TRBV25-1 and TRBJ1-2; D is ambiguous. This CDR3 region has 16 residues. The germline V gene has CDR1 MGHDK and CDR2 SYGVNS. Trimming shortened V by 3 bases and J by 5 bases, and 19 bases separated the two germline ends. CDR3 DNA sequence: TGTGCCAGCAGTGACTTCAGTTTCTGGAGCAGGTATGGCTACACCTTC. Encoded protein: CASSDFSFWSRYGYTF.

The chain combines TRBV15 with TRBJ2-7, with 9 bases identical to TRBD1. CDR3 size: 17 residues. CDR1 is LNHNV and CDR2 is YYDKDF in the germline V gene (reference sequence). After removal of 0 bases from V and 1 base from J, the junction contained 7 bases not matched to a gene. The CDR3 DNA follows: TGTGCCACCAGCAGAGATAACCCCGGGACAGGGTCCTACGAGCAGTACTTC. Translated, it gives CATSRDNPGTGSYEQYF.

In this sample, this clone turned up a few times. The same CDR3 arises from other DNA sequences in this sample as well. The chain carries TRBV9 and TRBJ1-2; D is perhaps TRBD1 (5 bases). The CDR3 contains 14 residues. With 2 bases removed from V and 3 bases from J, the gap between germline ends came to 11 bases. Germline V gene lookup returns CDR1 SGDLS and CDR2 YYNGEE. CDR3 in DNA: TGTGCCAGCAGCGTGGGTGGGGGTGACTATGGCTACACCTTC. It is translated as CASSVGGGDYGYTF.

The chain combines TRBV27 with TRBJ2-1; 9 bases match TRBD2. Germline V gene lookup returns CDR1 MNHEY and CDR2 SMNVEV (reference sequence). This CDR3 contains 15 residues. V dropped 6 bases and J dropped 4; count of bases not matched to a gene: 7. CDR3: CASSRAGGPYNEQFF. For the CDR3, the DNA is TGTGCCAGCAGCAGGGCGGGAGGGCCGTACAATGAGCAGTTCTTC.

This chain connects TRBV2 to TRBJ2-5, with D tentatively TRBD2 (6 bases). V shed 5 bases and J shed 3 bases, with 13 bases lying between them. Germline-derived CDR1 and CDR2 are SNHLY and FYNNEI. The CDR3 has 14 residues. The chain's CDR3 is CASSFFGGEETQYF. In DNA form, the CDR3 reads TGTGCCAGCAGTTTTTTTGGCGGGGAAGAGACCCAGTACTTC.

The CDR3 region has the DNA TGCGCCAGCAGCCAATCCCGACAGGAATATGGCTACACCTTC. Translated, it gives CASSQSRQEYGYTF. This chain uses TRBV4-3 with TRBJ1-2, with a weak D call TRBD1 (6 bases). The CDR3 is made up of 14 amino acids. V shed 2 bases and J shed 5 bases, with 12 bases lying between them. Germline CDR1 and CDR2: LGHNA and YSLEER.

V and J are TRBV5-6 and TRBJ1-2, with D unresolved. The V and J ends lost 1 base and 0 bases respectively, with 10 bases between them. CDR3 length: 15 residues. Germline CDR1 SGHDT, CDR2 YYEEEE. CDR3 sequence (DNA): TGTGCCAGCAGCTTGTCGGGGAATGCTAACTATGGCTACACCTTC. Amino acids: CASSLSGNANYGYTF. The complete variable domain, with remaining parts taken from reference TRBV5-6 and TRBJ1-2, reads DAGVTQSPTHLIKTRGQQVTLRCSPKSGHDTVSWYQQALGQGPQFIFQYYEEEERQRGNFPDRFSGHQFPNYSSELNVNALLLGDSALYLCASSLSGNANYGYTFGSGTRLTVV.

This clone occurred once. The gene calls are TRBV9 and TRBJ2-7; a weak D match, TRBD2 (5 bases). V was shortened by 4 bases and J by 3 bases, with 14 bases between the two germline ends. In germline, CDR1 is SGDLS, CDR2 YYNGEE. The CDR3 is made up of 14 amino acids. The CDR3 sequence is CASSSTGSFYEQYF. The CDR3 coding sequence is TGTGCCAGCAGCTCCACGGGGTCCTTCTACGAGCAGTACTTC.

The chain carries TRBV4-1 and TRBJ2-1, with a possible D match to TRBD1 (5 bases). The CDR3 length is 14 residues. V was shortened by 0 bases and J by 6 bases, with 9 bases between the two germline ends. In germline, CDR1 is MGHRA, CDR2 YSYEKL. Written as DNA, the CDR3 is TGCGCCAGCAGCCAAGAGGGGCCTTTCAATGAGCAGTTCTTC. Its protein product is CASSQEGPFNEQFF.

V is TRBV18 and J is TRBJ2-3, with no clear D. Trimming pared 2 bases from V and 5 bases from J, leaving 5 bases between. Germline V gene data show CDR1 as KGHSH and CDR2 as LQKENI. This CDR3 has 12 amino acids. The CDR3 region is CASSPNGDTQYF. Here the CDR3 DNA reads TGTGCCAGCTCACCAAACGGAGATACGCAGTATTTT. Full variable domain (missing parts from reference TRBV18 and TRBJ2-3): NAGVMQNPRHLVRRRGQEARLRCSPMKGHSHVYWYRQLPEEGLKFMVYLQKENIIDESGMPKERFSAEFPKEGPSILRIQQVVRGDSAAYFCASSPNGDTQYFGPGTRLTVL.

This chain uses TRBV21-1 with TRBJ1-2. TRBV21-1 is a known pseudogene. The CDR3 extends over 14 amino acids. The CDR3 loop is CASTTCRDNYGYTF. As DNA, the CDR3 is TGTGCCAGCACCACTTGTAGGGATAACTATGGCTACACCTTC.

The chain links TRBV6-5 to TRBJ2-1; tentative D call: TRBD2 (5 bases). Germline values: CDR1 MNHEY, CDR2 SVGAGI. CDR3 length: 15 residues. V was clipped by 5 bases and J by 8 bases, with 19 bases between them. The CDR3 spells CASSQTRALGDEQFF. CDR3 DNA sequence: TGTGCCAGCAGTCAAACCCGGGCCCTCGGGGATGAGCAGTTCTTC.